This entry concerns a single TCR beta chain. The target antigen is unknown. The junction had 4 bases not matched to a gene; V was cut back by 3 bases and J by 6 bases. Germline V lookup: CDR1 SEHNR, CDR2 FQNEAQ (reference sequence). This CDR3 contains 13 residues. The graft tissue was processed, and this released both intraepithelial and lamina propria lymphocytes. Here immunoSEQ multiplex PCR was the method, and the copy in TCRdb shows in-frame clones only, minus some. Counted here are fewer than 9,500 clones, more than 60% occurring once; the ten biggest clones make up roughly 21%. This record belongs to a study of graft-versus-host responses after intestinal transplantation. Study-wide results and limits: Patients with graft-donor T cell macrochimerism had high graft-versus-host to host-versus-graft clonal ratios in allografts. Recipient bone marrow held GvH clones, some seen earlier in ileum or blood.

The V and J genes are TRBV7-9 and TRBJ1-1; 7 bases agree with TRBD1. This TCR was recovered from a human patient who received an intestinal transplant, so some T cells may come from the graft donor. Sequencing was performed on ileum tissue, taken around 240 days after intestinal transplantation. The CDR3 bases are TGTGCCAGCAGCTTGGGACAGCAGTCTGAAGCTTTCTTT. The encoded protein is CASSLGQQSEAFF.